This T cell receptor beta chain stems from a study of identical twins. General study results and limits: An excess of low generation probability was shown by twin-shared out-of-frame alpha sequences. Monozygotic twins shared more out-of-frame TCR alpha than recombination models predicted.

Unique molecular identifiers were present on cDNA, and template switching added a universal primer site. One entry per CDR3 protein results from TCRdb running MiXCR on the 5' RACE reads. The sample lists 1.5 million to 2 million distinct CDR3 sequences; 25% to 35% were seen once. The germline gives CDR1 MGHDK, CDR2 SYGVNS. CDR3 size: 14 residues. V was clipped by 4 bases and J by 4 bases, with 14 bases between them. This clonotype was counted ten times or more. The antigen is undetermined. The sequenced sample consisted of cord blood. This chain connects TRBV25-1 to TRBJ2-7; unclear D gene. The source is a newborn girl in good health. The CDR3 loop reads CASSVLETKYEQYF. DNA for the CDR3: TGTGCCAGCAGTGTCCTGGAGACAAAATACGAGCAGTACTTC.